Shown below are 24 T cell receptor beta chains from a single sample sequenced in a study of CD8 T cells in Susac syndrome. An input of about 0.5 to 1 ug of RNA was subjected to reverse transcription using random hexamers. TCRdb re-analysed the immunoSEQ multiplex PCR reads in MiXCR, keeping a single row per CDR3 protein. The table shows 400,000 to 550,000 distinct CDR3 sequences, with approximately 85% occurring only once. Sequenced: CD8+ T cells from PBMCs. The receptors derive from a human donor with multiple sclerosis.

The chain combines TRBV20-1 with TRBJ2-7, with a possible D match to TRBD1 (6 bases). V lost 0 bases and J lost 3, with 12 bases in between. This CDR3 spans 14 amino acids. Looked up from germline, CDR1 is DFQATT and CDR2 is SNEGSKA (reference sequence). The CDR3 loop is CSARDQSGDYEQYF. CDR3 in DNA: TGCAGTGCTAGAGATCAGTCAGGGGACTACGAGCAGTACTTC.

In its sample, this clonotype was seen once. The conserved final phenylalanine or tryptophan is absent from the CDR3, which likely points to a read error. J is TRBJ2-7 and V is TRBV11-2, with a weak D call TRBD2 (5 bases). The germline gives CDR1 SGHAT, CDR2 FQNNGV. Trimming removed 2 bases from V and 6 bases from J, with 8 bases in between. The CDR3 consists of 12 residues. Written as DNA, the CDR3 is TGTGCCAGCAGCTTACTTAGCGCCGAGCAGTACCTC. Translating gives CASSLLSAEQYL.

The genes are TRBV30 and TRBJ2-7; TRBD1 aligns across 7 bases. This CDR3 is built from 12 residues. CDR1 is GTSNPN, CDR2 SVGIG, per germline (reference sequence). After removal of 3 bases from V and 4 bases from J, the junction contained 3 bases not matched to a gene. The CDR3 here is CAWSPGGYEQYF. The CDR3, as DNA: TGTGCCTGGAGCCCAGGGGGATACGAGCAGTACTTC.

V is TRBV4-1 and J is TRBJ1-5; no firm D call. Germline V gene data show CDR1 as MGHRA and CDR2 as YSYEKL. The length of the CDR3 is 15 residues. Trimming pared 4 bases from V and 5 bases from J, leaving 15 bases between. DNA of the CDR3: TGCGCCAGCAGCCCCGACTCGGGCGGTTATCAGCCCCAGCATTTT. Translating gives CASSPDSGGYQPQHF.

The chain links TRBV20-1 to TRBJ1-1; 7 bases agree with TRBD1. The length of the CDR3 is 14 residues. V lost 5 bases, J lost 7 bases, and 13 bases stayed unmatched. Germline CDR1 DFQATT, CDR2 SNEGSKA (reference sequence). The CDR3 DNA is TGCAGTGCTCTTAAATACCAGGGGGTGATTGAAGCTTTCTTT. It specifies CSALKYQGVIEAFF.

The rearrangement links TRBV7-6 to TRBJ1-6; D uncertain. Germline CDR1 is SGHVS and CDR2 is FNYEAQ. V lost 6 bases and J lost 9, with 6 bases in between. The CDR3 runs 11 residues. The CDR3 loop reads CASSTGSPLHF. CDR3 sequence (DNA): TGTGCCAGCAGTACGGGTTCACCCCTCCACTTT.

The chain couples TRBV12-3 or TRBV12-4 to TRBJ2-1, with 9 bases identical to TRBD2. The CDR3 is 16 amino acids. The trim removed 4 bases at V and 4 bases at J, leaving 8 bases unmatched. DNA for the CDR3: TGTGCCAGCAGTTCCACTACTAGCGGGCTTTACAATGAGCAGTTCTTC. Residues: CASSSTTSGLYNEQFF.

The V gene is TRBV2, the J gene TRBJ2-7; 15 nucleotides agree with TRBD2. The germline V gene encodes CDR1 SNHLY and CDR2 FYNNEI. The junction had 16 bases not matched to a gene; V was cut back by 8 bases and J by 2 bases. CDR3 length: 19 amino acids. CDR3 sequence: CASLEVPGTSGRRAYEQYF. In DNA, the CDR3 is TGTGCCAGCCTGGAGGTCCCCGGGACTAGCGGGAGGAGGGCCTACGAGCAGTACTTC.

The gene calls are TRBV27 and TRBJ1-2, with unresolved D. This CDR3 contains 16 residues. V was clipped by 0 bases and J by 3 bases, with 14 bases between them. CDR1 is MNHEY, CDR2 SMNVEV, per germline (reference sequence). The CDR3 is CASSLSANPPHYGYTF. The CDR3 DNA follows: TGTGCCAGCAGTTTATCGGCCAACCCCCCTCACTATGGCTACACCTTC.

This rearrangement joins TRBV7-7 to TRBJ2-1; 7 bases are shared with TRBD2. The germline V gene has CDR1 SSHAT and CDR2 FNYEAQ (reference sequence). V trimming: 5 bases; J trimming: 2 bases; junction bases outside the gene matches: 9. The CDR3 consists of 16 residues. CDR3 protein: CASSPAGGGTYNEQFF. CDR3 sequence (DNA): TGTGCCAGCAGCCCCGCTGGGGGGGGAACCTACAATGAGCAGTTCTTC.

The CDR3 protein is CAISPGGYTEAFF. The CDR3 nucleotides are TGTGCCATCAGCCCAGGGGGGTACACTGAAGCTTTCTTT. The rearrangement joins TRBV10-3 to TRBJ1-1; 7 bases map to TRBD1. The CDR3 has 13 residues. V lost 6 bases to trimming and J lost 3 bases; unmatched junction nucleotides: 4. CDR1 and CDR2 from the germline V gene are ENHRY and SYGVKD.

The count of this clonotype is one. The V call is TRBV6-5, the J call TRBJ2-7; 12 nucleotides align to TRBD2. The CDR3 is 16 residues long. Germline CDR1 and CDR2: MNHEY and SVGAGI. J gave up 6 bases and V 6 bases, and 12 bases lay outside the gene matches. CDR3 nucleotide sequence: TGTGCCAGCAGATTACTAGCGGGGGGCCTGGGCAGCGAGCAGTACTTC. It encodes CASRLLAGGLGSEQYF.

The rearrangement joins TRBV20-1 to TRBJ2-1; D is ambiguous. The CDR3 consists of 15 residues. Trimming removed 6 bases at V and 0 bases at J, with 15 bases between. The V gene's germline CDR1 is DFQATT and CDR2 SNEGSKA (reference sequence). The CDR3 protein is CSASPQQSSYNEQFF. The CDR3 DNA reads TGCAGTGCAAGTCCCCAACAAAGCTCCTACAATGAGCAGTTCTTC.

V gene TRBV11-2 combines with J gene TRBJ2-1; TRBD2 matches at 7 bases. The germline V gene has CDR1 SGHAT and CDR2 FQNNGV. The CDR3 consists of 15 residues. With 3 bases clipped from V and 9 bases from J, the junction kept 11 bases outside the gene matches. The CDR3 loop is CASSFASPPGGEQFF. The CDR3 DNA reads TGTGCCAGCAGCTTCGCAAGCCCCCCGGGAGGTGAGCAGTTCTTC.

The genes are TRBV4-1 and TRBJ1-3; the D gene is possibly TRBD1 (5 bases). The CDR3 has 15 residues. The germline V and J ends were trimmed by 0 bases and 11 bases, with 17 bases remaining between them. CDR1 is MGHRA, CDR2 YSYEKL, per germline. The CDR3 sequence is CASSQEAQGSVSIYF. The CDR3 DNA reads as TGCGCCAGCAGCCAAGAAGCCCAGGGATCTGTTTCCATATATTTT.

This chain uses TRBV6-6 with TRBJ2-1, with D unclear. CDR1 and CDR2 from the germline V gene are MNHNY and SVGAGI (reference sequence). The CDR3 contains 14 residues. V was clipped by 0 bases and J by 7 bases, with 10 bases between them. DNA of the CDR3: TGTGCCAGCAGTTACTCGGCGAAGAGGAATGAGCAGTTCTTC. It yields the protein CASSYSAKRNEQFF.

This chain's CDR3 is CASSLDGTGGYNEQFF. In DNA, the CDR3 is TGTGCCAGCAGCTTAGACGGGACAGGGGGATACAATGAGCAGTTCTTC. V gene TRBV11-2 combines with J gene TRBJ2-1, with 11 bases matching TRBD1. The CDR3 has 16 amino acids. Germline CDR1 reads SGHAT; CDR2 reads FQNNGV. With V trimmed by 0 bases and J by 4 bases, 2 bases remained unmatched.

The chain joins TRBV27 to TRBJ2-1, with a possible D match to TRBD2 (5 bases). The length of the CDR3 is 16 residues. In germline, CDR1 is MNHEY, CDR2 SMNVEV (reference sequence). The V and J ends lost 4 bases and 0 bases respectively, with 13 bases between them. The CDR3 DNA follows: TGTGCCAGCAGTTATACGGGGTCAGGCTCCTACAATGAGCAGTTCTTC. The encoded protein is CASSYTGSGSYNEQFF.

The V and J genes are TRBV27 and TRBJ2-2; D perhaps matches TRBD1 (6 bases). Germline values: CDR1 MNHEY, CDR2 SMNVEV (reference sequence). The V and J ends lost 7 bases and 4 bases respectively, with 13 bases between them. The CDR3 covers 14 residues. The chain's CDR3 is CASTQGETTGELFF. The CDR3 bases are TGTGCCAGCACACAGGGAGAGACCACCGGGGAGCTGTTTTTT.

This chain links TRBV19 with TRBJ1-4, with 7 bases that match TRBD1. CDR3 length equals 14 residues. V lost 5 bases, J lost 8 bases, and 8 bases stayed unmatched. The V gene's germline CDR1 is LNHDA and CDR2 SQIVND (reference sequence). The CDR3 loop reads CASSRQGSNEKLFF. In DNA, the CDR3 is TGTGCCAGTAGTCGACAGGGCTCGAACGAAAAACTGTTTTTT.

V usage is TRBV7-9 and J usage is TRBJ1-5; perhaps TRBD1 as D (5 bases). The CDR3 contains 13 residues. Germline-derived CDR1 and CDR2 are SEHNR and FQNEAQ (reference sequence). Trimming shortened V by 5 bases and J by 4 bases, and 9 bases separated the two germline ends. The CDR3 coding sequence is TGTGCCAGCAGCGTGCAGGGTAATCAGCCCCAGCATTTT. The encoded protein is CASSVQGNQPQHF.

The V gene is TRBV28, the J gene TRBJ1-1; unclear D gene. Germline V gene lookup returns CDR1 MDHEN and CDR2 SYDVKM. CDR3 length: 16 residues. V dropped 1 base and J dropped 1 base, with 13 bases sitting between them. CDR3 region: CASSLSVTASNTEAFF. The CDR3 DNA is TGTGCCAGCAGTTTATCCGTCACAGCGTCGAACACTGAAGCTTTCTTT.

This clonotype has just one count. V and J are TRBV5-4 and TRBJ2-1, with D perhaps TRBD2 (6 bases). The V and J ends lost 0 bases and 2 bases respectively, with 12 bases between them. The V gene's germline CDR1 is SGHNT and CDR2 YYREEE (reference sequence). There are 16 residues in the CDR3. The CDR3 DNA sequence: TGTGCCAGCAGCTTGGAGGCGGGGTTCGCCTACAATGAGCAGTTCTTC. Translation: CASSLEAGFAYNEQFF.

The chain recombines TRBV29-1 with TRBJ1-1; D gene unclear. With 5 bases removed from V and 1 base from J, the gap between germline ends came to 8 bases. In germline, CDR1 is SQVTM, CDR2 ANQGSEA. CDR3 length equals 12 residues. Written as DNA, the CDR3 is TGCAGCGTTCCGGTTGAGAACACTGAAGCTTTCTTT. Translated: CSVPVENTEAFF.